Listed here are 32 T cell receptor beta chains from one sample, sequenced in a study of regulatory T cells in long-lasting Graves disease. Researchers made TCR beta libraries by using iRepertoire HTBI primers and running Arm-PCR on CDR3 regions. TCRdb independently ran MiXCR on the multiplex PCR reads; one entry per CDR3 protein. The sample holds roughly 220,000 distinct CDR3 sequences, 15% to 20% seen once. Indicated time point: newly diagnosed GD, antithyroid drugs for less than 3 months. RNA from PBMCs was the source of the TCR library. The specimen comprised peripheral blood mononuclear cells (PBMCs), sampled at new diagnosis, from a patient treated with antithyroid drugs. All receptors come from a female donor with Graves disease.

This clonotype was picked up many times. This chain links TRBV20-1 with TRBJ1-2; 7 nucleotides agree with TRBD1. The CDR3 totals 14 residues. Germline V gives CDR1 DFQATT, CDR2 SNEGSKA (reference sequence). Losses at the gene ends were 1 base for V and 4 bases for J; bases not matched to a gene: 6. CDR3 bases: TGCAGTGCTAGAGCACCGGGACAGATCTATGGCTACACCTTC. It encodes CSARAPGQIYGYTF.

This clonotype showed up many times. V gene TRBV5-4 combines with J gene TRBJ1-3; 7 positions agree with TRBD1. The V and J ends lost 5 bases and 2 bases, in that order; junction bases with no gene match: 4. CDR3 size: 14 residues. Germline CDR1 reads SGHNT; CDR2 reads YYREEE (reference sequence). CDR3 sequence (DNA): TGTGCCAGCAGTCAAGGGGGCCCTGGAAACACCATATATTTT. Amino acid sequence: CASSQGGPGNTIYF. The full variable domain, in which reference TRBV5-4 and TRBJ1-3 provide the parts outside the CDR3, is ETGVTQSPTHLIKTRGQQVTLRCSSQSGHNTVSWYQQALGQGPQFIFQYYREEENGRGNFPPRFSGLQFPNYSSELNVNALELDDSALYLCASSQGGPGNTIYFGEGSWLTVV.

This clonotype was counted ten times or more. One end of the junction is discordant with germline, which a read error may explain. V usage is TRBV7-2 and J usage is TRBJ1-4; no clear D gene. The CDR3 sequence is 9 residues long. Germline V gene sequence: CDR1 SGHTA, CDR2 FQGNSA. CDR3 sequence: CASSLDQIF. The CDR3 DNA is TGTGCCAGCAGTTTGGATCAGATTTTT.

This clonotype was observed many times. This chain uses TRBV5-1 with TRBJ2-7; 9 nucleotides agree with TRBD1. The CDR3 contains 15 residues. Germline trimming cut 6 bases from V and 2 bases from J; bases unmatched to any gene: 9. Germline assignment: CDR1 SGHRS and CDR2 YFSETQ. The CDR3 reads CASTPLDRGTYEQYF. DNA of the CDR3: TGCGCCAGCACACCCCTGGACAGGGGAACCTACGAGCAGTACTTC.

This clonotype was recorded many times. J is TRBJ2-5 and V is TRBV10-3; TRBD2 aligns across 7 bases. From germline, CDR1 is ENHRY and CDR2 SYGVKD. This CDR3 spans 14 amino acids. Germline trimming cut 8 bases from V and 1 base from J; bases unmatched to any gene: 7. As DNA, the CDR3 is TGTGCCATCGGACTAGACGGGCCCCAAGAGACCCAGTACTTC. Residues: CAIGLDGPQETQYF.

This clonotype was counted at least ten times. The J gene is TRBJ2-2, the V gene TRBV28, with a tentative D call TRBD2 (6 bases). The CDR3 spans 13 residues. Germline V CDR1 and CDR2: MDHEN, SYDVKM. V lost 7 bases, J lost 5 bases, and 11 bases lay in between. In DNA, the CDR3 is TGTGCCAGCAAAGAGGGAGGAACCGGGGAGCTGTTTTTT. It translates to CASKEGGTGELFF.

This clonotype was recorded many times. This sequence joins TRBV14 and TRBJ1-4, with D perhaps TRBD1 (6 bases). Germline V gene lookup returns CDR1 SGHDN and CDR2 FVKESK. The CDR3 has 14 residues. V was trimmed by 6 bases and J by 7 bases, leaving 15 bases between them. The CDR3 reads CASRSGQVSEKLFF. The CDR3 DNA follows: TGTGCCAGCAGGTCGGGACAAGTCTCTGAAAAACTGTTTTTT.

The chain recombines TRBV7-9 with TRBJ1-1; unclear D gene. Germline assignment: CDR1 SEHNR and CDR2 FQNEAQ (reference sequence). This CDR3 has 14 residues. V was trimmed by 5 bases and J by 4 bases, leaving 14 bases between them. DNA of the CDR3: TGTGCCAGCAGCCACCTCCGGGGAGGCACTGAAGCTTTCTTT. Its protein product is CASSHLRGGTEAFF. The variable domain in full, completed from reference TRBV7-9 and TRBJ1-1, reads DTGVSQNPRHKITKRGQNVTFRCDPISEHNRLYWYRQTLGQGPEFLTYFQNEAQLEKSRLLSDRFSAERPKGSFSTLEIQRTEQGDSAMYLCASSHLRGGTEAFFGQGTRLTVV.

At least ten counts were recorded for this clonotype. A read error may account for a junction end that differs from germline. The chain recombines TRBV11-2 with TRBJ2-1; 7 bases fit TRBD2. The CDR3 spans 13 residues. CDR1 is SGHAT and CDR2 is FQNNGV in the germline V gene. The CDR3 nucleotides are TGTGCCAGCTGCTTGGACTTGGGGGGGGAGCAGTTCTTC. Translated: CASCLDLGGEQFF.

The chain recombines TRBV13 with TRBJ2-1, with TRBD2 identical over 10 bases. The CDR3 contains 16 residues. Germline V gene data show CDR1 as PRHDT and CDR2 as FYEKMQ (reference sequence). Losses at the gene ends were 0 bases for V and 4 bases for J; bases not matched to a gene: 3. The CDR3 here is CASSLGLAGRYNEQFF. The CDR3 DNA reads TGTGCCAGCAGCTTAGGACTAGCGGGAAGATACAATGAGCAGTTCTTC.

The chain links TRBV7-2 to TRBJ2-2; TRBD2 matches 11 bases. The CDR3 is made up of 15 amino acids. Germline-derived CDR1 and CDR2 are SGHTA and FQGNSA. V was pared by 5 bases and J by 4 bases, with 3 bases of the junction left unmatched. CDR3 sequence (DNA): TGTGCCAGCAGCCCGGGACTAGCGGTCACCGGGGAGCTGTTTTTT. This sequence encodes CASSPGLAVTGELFF. The variable domain in full, with the rest retrieved from reference TRBV7-2 and TRBJ2-2, is GAGVSQSPSNKVTEKGKDVELRCDPISGHTALYWYRQSLGQGLEFLIYFQGNSAPDKSGLPSDRFSAERTGGSVSTLTIQRTQQEDSAVYLCASSPGLAVTGELFFGEGSRLTVL.

This clonotype was recorded at least ten times. The rearrangement joins TRBV6-5 to TRBJ2-2; D gene ambiguous. Trimming removed 3 bases at V and 0 bases at J, with 8 bases between. The germline CDR1 and CDR2 sequences are MNHEY and SVGAGI. The CDR3 loop spans 15 amino acids. CDR3 loop: CASSYLASNTGELFF. In DNA form, the CDR3 reads TGTGCCAGCAGTTATTTGGCCTCGAACACCGGGGAGCTGTTTTTT.

In its sample, this clonotype was seen many times. The chain joins TRBV7-2 to TRBJ2-1; the match to TRBD1 covers 7 bases. The CDR3 is 15 residues long. J lost 3 bases, V lost 7 bases, and 9 bases had no gene match. Germline V gene data show CDR1 as SGHTA and CDR2 as FQGNSA. CDR3 loop: CASTIEQGFYNEQFF. In DNA form, the CDR3 reads TGTGCCAGCACCATAGAACAGGGGTTCTACAATGAGCAGTTCTTC.

To note about this clonotype: One base away lies a much larger clone, so this may be a sequencing read error. V and J are TRBV27 and TRBJ2-7; 9 bases line up with TRBD1. Looked up from germline, CDR1 is MNHEY and CDR2 is SMNVEV (reference sequence). The CDR3 runs to 15 residues. The DNA of the CDR3 is TGTGCCAGCAGCCTCACCGGGACAGGGACATACGAGCGGTACTTC. Translating it yields CASSLTGTGTYERYF.

Of note for this clonotype: A far larger clone is only one base removed, so a read error is likely. The V call is TRBV11-1, the J call TRBJ2-1; 8 nucleotides agree with TRBD2. The germline V gene encodes CDR1 SGHAT and CDR2 FQDESV (reference sequence). The ends lost 5 bases at V and 6 bases at J; junction bases unmatched: 3. This CDR3 is built from 13 residues. The CDR3 loop is CASSKSGSNEQFF. Written as DNA, the CDR3 is TGTGCCAGCAGCAAAAGCGGGAGCAATGAGCAGTTCTTC.

In this sample, this clonotype turned up many times. The chain uses TRBV27 and TRBJ2-3; D unresolved. Germline CDR1 reads MNHEY; CDR2 reads SMNVEV (reference sequence). Trimming cost V 1 base and J 0 bases, with 11 bases left between them. This CDR3 region has 16 residues. The CDR3 spells CASSLFGRSSTDTQYF. The CDR3 bases are TGTGCCAGCAGTTTATTCGGCAGGAGCAGCACAGATACGCAGTATTTT.

This clonotype was seen at least ten times. The chain links TRBV25-1 to TRBJ2-7; D is unresolved. The V and J ends lost 0 bases and 7 bases respectively, with 13 bases between them. This CDR3 is 14 amino acids long. Germline V gives CDR1 MGHDK, CDR2 SYGVNS. The CDR3 region has the DNA TGTGCCAGCAGTGAATATTCAGGATCGCGGGAGCAGTACTTC. Protein: CASSEYSGSREQYF.

This clonotype appeared many times. V and J are TRBV3-1 and TRBJ2-7; D is perhaps TRBD2 (5 bases). The CDR3 sequence is 12 residues long. Germline V CDR1 and CDR2: LGHDT, YNNKEL (reference sequence). Trimming removed 4 bases from V and 7 bases from J, with 11 bases in between. The CDR3 nucleotides read TGTGCCAGCAGCCCCCGGGGAAGGGAGCAGTACTTC. This encodes CASSPRGREQYF.

In this sample, this clonotype turned up many times. V and J are TRBV9 and TRBJ2-1; D possibly corresponds to TRBD1 (6 bases). There are 15 residues in the CDR3. Trimming pared 0 bases from V and 8 bases from J, leaving 15 bases between. Germline assignment: CDR1 SGDLS and CDR2 YYNGEE. For the CDR3, the DNA is TGTGCCAGCAGCGTAGCCCCAGGGGTCTCCGATGAGCAGTTCTTC. The encoded protein is CASSVAPGVSDEQFF.

On this clonotype: This likely stems from a read error, as it lies one base from a far larger clone. This chain uses TRBV7-8 with TRBJ2-5; TRBD1 is a possible D gene (7 bases). The tail of the sequence fits TRBJ2-1 better, so the J call may be wrong. This CDR3 spans 12 amino acids. The germline V gene has CDR1 SGHVS and CDR2 FQNEAQ. CDR3 sequence: CASSTRGDKQFF. The CDR3 nucleotides are TGTGCCAGCAGCACCAGGGGGGATAAGCAGTTCTTC.

Of note for this clonotype: This may arise from a read error, as a much more abundant clone is one base away. This CDR3 reads CASSPTTGVYQAQHF. The DNA of the CDR3 is TGTGCCAGCAGCCCAACAACGGGAGTTTATCAGGCCCAGCATTTT. The chain carries TRBV12-3 or TRBV12-4 and TRBJ1-5; D remains ambiguous. The CDR3 contains 15 residues.

V and J are TRBV6-5 and TRBJ2-7; D uncertain. This CDR3 region has 15 residues. The germline V and J ends were trimmed by 3 bases and 0 bases, with 12 bases remaining between them. CDR1 and CDR2 (germline): MNHEY, SVGAGI. CDR3 in amino acids: CASSYEIPISYEQYF. As DNA, the CDR3 is TGTGCCAGCAGTTATGAAATACCCATCTCCTACGAGCAGTACTTC.

This clonotype has a handful of counts. The chain combines TRBV30 with TRBJ2-1, with D hard to call. CDR3 length: 18 residues. CDR1 and CDR2 (germline): GTSNPN, SVGIG (reference sequence). The ends were cut back, 2 bases at V and 2 bases at J, with 22 bases in the middle. The CDR3 loop reads CAWSRGVLPQITYNEQFF. The CDR3 DNA reads as TGTGCCTGGAGTCGCGGAGTACTACCCCAAATAACCTACAATGAGCAGTTCTTC.

On this clonotype itself: A far larger clone is off by one base, so a read error is likely. The chain has TRBV11-2 and TRBJ1-5; D uncertain. The germline gives CDR1 SGHAT, CDR2 FQNNGV. This CDR3 spans 13 amino acids. Here the CDR3 reads CVSSSQVSQPQHF. The CDR3 bases are TGTGTCAGCAGCTCTCAAGTGAGTCAGCCCCAGCATTTT.

This clonotype was detected many times. The V call is TRBV7-2, the J call TRBJ2-5; TRBD2 matches 8 bases. The CDR3 totals 15 residues. Germline V lookup: CDR1 SGHTA, CDR2 FQGNSA. With V trimmed by 4 bases and J by 2 bases, 6 bases remained unmatched. This chain's CDR3 is CASSSLSGAQETQYF. The CDR3 DNA reads as TGTGCCAGCAGCTCGCTTAGCGGGGCTCAAGAGACCCAGTACTTC. Full variable domain (outside the CDR3, taken from reference TRBV7-2 and TRBJ2-5): GAGVSQSPSNKVTEKGKDVELRCDPISGHTALYWYRQSLGQGLEFLIYFQGNSAPDKSGLPSDRFSAERTGGSVSTLTIQRTQQEDSAVYLCASSSLSGAQETQYFGPGTRLLVL.

Points on this clonotype: Since a much larger clone is just one base distant, this may be a read error. The chain couples TRBV14 to TRBJ1-5; no definite D call. The germline V gene has CDR1 SGHDN and CDR2 FVKESK. V lost 0 bases and J 6 bases, leaving 6 bases between the germline ends. CDR3 length: 13 amino acids. The CDR3 here is CASSQDRTQPQHF. In DNA, the CDR3 is TGTGCCAGCAGCCAAGATCGGACTCAGCCCCAGCATTTT.

Many counts were recorded for this clonotype. The genes are TRBV19 and TRBJ2-1; 8 bases line up with TRBD2. CDR3 length equals 17 residues. J gave up 3 bases and V 6 bases, and 13 bases lay outside the gene matches. The V gene's germline CDR1 is LNHDA and CDR2 SQIVND (reference sequence). CDR3 sequence reads: CASSRFGYAGGYNEQFF. DNA of the CDR3: TGTGCCAGTAGCCGGTTTGGCTACGCGGGAGGCTACAATGAGCAGTTCTTC.

In this sample, this clonotype turned up many times. The CDR3, as DNA: TGTGCCAGCAGCTTAGAATCCGGGACAGGGGTCGAGCAGTACTTC. The encoded protein is CASSLESGTGVEQYF. The gene calls are TRBV7-2 and TRBJ2-7, with 10 bases matching TRBD1. The CDR3 runs to 15 residues. The ends lost 1 base at V and 6 bases at J; junction bases unmatched: 6. The germline V gene has CDR1 SGHTA and CDR2 FQGNSA.

This clonotype was detected ten times or more. The chain's CDR3 is CSARQGSGDTQYF. The CDR3 DNA sequence: TGCAGTGCTCGACAGGGGTCAGGAGATACGCAGTATTTT. V usage is TRBV20-1 and J usage is TRBJ2-3, with 8 nucleotides matching TRBD1. V shed 5 bases and J 5 bases; nucleotides not matched to a gene: 6. Germline V gene sequence: CDR1 DFQATT, CDR2 SNEGSKA (reference sequence). The CDR3 sequence is 13 residues long.

The count of this clonotype is one. Because the CDR3's place on the DNA is in doubt, the DNA is left out and the CDR3 is given as listed by TCRdb. V gene TRBV12-3 or TRBV12-4 combines with J gene TRBJ2-5; the table calls TRBD1, which could not be checked here. The CDR3 region is 22 residues in length, termini included. The CDR3 region is CASTNQTSMYLCASSLGSPAYF.

This clonotype was counted at least ten times. V is TRBV7-2 and J is TRBJ1-3; D remains ambiguous. The V and J ends lost 5 bases and 0 bases respectively, with 11 bases between them. The germline gives CDR1 SGHTA, CDR2 FQGNSA. The CDR3 is 15 amino acids. The CDR3 DNA follows: TGTGCCAGCAGCCCCCACAGAGACTCTGGAAACACCATATATTTT. Translating it yields CASSPHRDSGNTIYF.

This clonotype was seen more than once but under ten times. The rearrangement uses TRBV5-5 and TRBJ1-2; D gene unclear. The germline V and J ends were trimmed by 0 bases and 2 bases, with 14 bases remaining between them. The CDR3 sequence is 16 residues long. The V gene's germline CDR1 is SGHKS and CDR2 YYEKEE (reference sequence). The CDR3: CASSLAGWGFNYGYTF. For the CDR3, the DNA is TGTGCCAGCAGCTTGGCTGGTTGGGGTTTCAACTATGGCTACACCTTC.